The 3 T cell receptor beta chains presented below share a single source sample, sequenced in a study of blood T cell repertoires in COVID-19. Clones were sequenced by immunoSEQ multiplex PCR, and TCRdb holds only the in-frame ones, with some missing. The table lists 250,000 to 350,000 clones, less than 85% of them singletons, with roughly 1.5% in the top ten. Sequenced input: peripheral blood. The receptors shown here come from a human donor with COVID-19, enrolled during active disease. The donor label of this sample is uncertain.

The J gene is TRBJ1-5, the V gene TRBV10-3; D ambiguous. Germline V gene sequence: CDR1 ENHRY, CDR2 SYGVKD. V lost 5 bases to trimming and J lost 2 bases, with 10 bases between them. The CDR3 is 14 amino acids. This CDR3 reads CAISNSRGNQPQHF. The DNA for the CDR3 is TGTGCCATCAGTAACAGTCGAGGCAATCAGCCCCAGCATTTT.

J is TRBJ2-1 and V is TRBV15; 12 bases agree with TRBD2. Per germline, CDR1 LNHNV and CDR2 YYDKDF (reference sequence). Losses at the gene ends were 0 bases for V and 3 bases for J; bases not matched to a gene: 12. There are 20 residues in the CDR3. The chain's CDR3 is CATSRDQREGLAGLYNEQFF. Written as DNA, the CDR3 is TGTGCCACCAGCAGAGATCAAAGGGAAGGACTAGCGGGGCTCTACAATGAGCAGTTCTTC. The complete variable domain, with remaining parts taken from reference TRBV15 and TRBJ2-1, reads DAMVIQNPRYQVTQFGKPVTLSCSQTLNHNVMYWYQQKSSQAPKLLFHYYDKDFNNEADTPDNFQSRRPNTSFCFLDIRSPGLGDTAMYLCATSRDQREGLAGLYNEQFFGPGTRLTVL.

This chain joins TRBV9 and TRBJ2-2; 8 bases are a match to TRBD2. There are 18 residues in the CDR3. Losses at the gene ends were 3 bases for V and 2 bases for J; bases not matched to a gene: 12. Germline V gives CDR1 SGDLS, CDR2 YYNGEE. The CDR3 region has the DNA TGTGCCAGCAGCGCAGACCTACTTACTAGCGGTAACACCGGGGAGCTGTTTTTT. It encodes CASSADLLTSGNTGELFF.